The source of this TCR beta chain is a study of T cell responses to AZD1222 COVID-19 vaccine. The method was immunoSEQ multiplex PCR; TCRdb's version includes in-frame clones alone and lacks a portion of them. The repertoire consists of around 130,000 clones, with 87% occurring once and the leading ten covering about 1.5%. The CDR3 loop spans 15 amino acids. Per the germline V gene, CDR1 is SGHKS and CDR2 is YYEKEE (reference sequence). The junction had 6 bases not matched to a gene; V was cut back by 1 base and J by 2 bases. The receptor was derived from an adult in good health. Sequencing used peripheral blood, obtained on day 0 of AZD1222 vaccination. This chain links TRBV5-5 with TRBJ2-7; 7 bases fit TRBD1. CDR3 amino acids: CASSLRGTGAYEQYF. As DNA, the CDR3 is TGTGCCAGCAGCTTGAGAGGAACAGGGGCCTACGAGCAGTACTTC.